The clone carrying this T cell receptor beta chain appeared a few times. The target antigen is unknown. Per germline, CDR1 SEHNR and CDR2 FQNEAQ (reference sequence). Trimming removed 0 bases from V and 4 bases from J, with 7 bases in between. This CDR3 spans 14 amino acids. This entry belongs to a study of T-cell memory formation after mild COVID-19. The wider study: TCR clusters were largely donor specific.

Overall study findings and caveats: CD4+ contracting clones were mainly CM and EM; CD8+ ones, EMRA. That cross-reactive memory joined was suggested by some responding clones appearing in pre-infection memory.

5'RACE with constant-segment primers built TCRalpha and TCRbeta cDNA libraries with UMIs. A single record per CDR3 protein comes from TCRdb applying MiXCR to the 5' RACE reads. This sample has hundreds of thousands of distinct CDR3 sequences, with 20% to 25% found just once. The clonotype was recovered from an adult woman who had mild COVID-19 (a few samples of this study predate the infection). Cell type and time point are not known. The sequencing input was PBMCs or a T cell subset sorted from them (not recorded which). The chain recombines TRBV7-9 with TRBJ1-5; a possible D gene is TRBD1 (5 bases). CDR3 protein: CASSLAQGNQPQHF. CDR3 DNA: TGTGCCAGCAGCTTAGCCCAGGGTAATCAGCCCCAGCATTTT.